The 31 T cell receptor beta chains below all came from one sample that was sequenced in a study of patients and donors after allogeneic stem cell transplantation. TCRdb analysed the RT-PCR reads with MiXCR anew, one entry per CDR3 protein. This sample has 400,000 to 500,000 distinct CDR3 sequences, with approximately 16% found just once. The sequencing sample was made of blood, either unsorted or a sorted T cell fraction (not recorded which). These receptors were collected from a human donor who was either an allogeneic HSCT recipient or a stem cell or donor lymphocyte infusion donor (not recorded which). It is not recorded whose cells these are; they may come from a transplant donor.

DNA for the CDR3: TGCAGTGCTAGACCCCGACTAGCCGCCAGCTCCTACGAGCAGTACTTC. Residues: CSARPRLAASSYEQYF. The rearrangement links TRBV20-1 to TRBJ2-7; 7 bases are a match to TRBD2. Germline values: CDR1 DFQATT, CDR2 SNEGSKA (reference sequence). Losses at the gene ends were 2 bases for V and 0 bases for J; bases not matched to a gene: 10. The CDR3 runs to 16 residues.

This clonotype was detected only a few times. J is TRBJ2-7 and V is TRBV20-1; D might be TRBD1 (6 bases). The germline V gene has CDR1 DFQATT and CDR2 SNEGSKA (reference sequence). The CDR3 covers 14 residues. Trimming removed 3 bases from V and 4 bases from J, with 16 bases in between. CDR3 residues: CSAREGGRGYEQYF. As DNA, the CDR3 is TGCAGTGCTAGGGAAGGTGGCAGGGGTTACGAGCAGTACTTC.

The chain employs TRBV24-1 and TRBJ2-3, with D perhaps TRBD1 (5 bases). Germline CDR1 is KGHDR and CDR2 is SFDVKD. Trimming removed 2 bases at V and 0 bases at J, with 14 bases between. The length of the CDR3 is 17 residues. As DNA, the CDR3 is TGTGCCACCAGTGATTCAAGGGCAGGGTTTAGCACAGATACGCAGTATTTT. Translating it yields CATSDSRAGFSTDTQYF.

This clonotype was found a few times. The V call is TRBV12-3 or TRBV12-4, the J call TRBJ2-1, with no clear D. Deletions cut 3 bases from V and 8 bases from J, with 17 bases between. The CDR3 has 15 amino acids. Written as DNA, the CDR3 is TGTGCCAGCAGTTTTGACTGGAGACCCTTCGATGAGCAGTTCTTC. This encodes CASSFDWRPFDEQFF.

There are many counts of this clonotype. V and J are TRBV7-8 and TRBJ2-7, with 7 bases fitting TRBD1. The length of the CDR3 is 17 residues. Germline V gene lookup returns CDR1 SGHVS and CDR2 FQNEAQ. V lost 0 bases, J lost 2 bases, and 10 bases stayed unmatched. The CDR3 here is CASSLAGLWTGAYEQYF. CDR3 nucleotides: TGTGCCAGCAGCTTAGCCGGCCTTTGGACAGGCGCCTACGAGCAGTACTTC. Together with reference TRBV7-8 and TRBJ2-7, the CDR3 gives the full variable domain: GAGVSQSPRYKVAKRGQDVALRCDPISGHVSLFWYQQALGQGPEFLTYFQNEAQLDKSGLPSDRFFAERPEGSVSTLKIQRTQQEDSAVYLCASSLAGLWTGAYEQYFGPGTRLTVT.

This clonotype was seen repeatedly, ten times or more. The chain is built from TRBV9 and TRBJ2-7; 7 positions agree with TRBD1. This CDR3 is built from 15 residues. V lost 2 bases to trimming and J lost 4 bases; unmatched junction nucleotides: 9. Germline CDR1 is SGDLS and CDR2 is YYNGEE. Here the CDR3 DNA reads TGTGCCAGCAGCGTCCTGAATGACAGGGTGTACGAGCAGTACTTC. It is translated as CASSVLNDRVYEQYF.

This clonotype was seen more than once but under ten times. The chain has TRBV15 and TRBJ2-1; tentative D call: TRBD1 (6 bases). V was shortened by 2 bases and J by 5 bases, with 16 bases between the two germline ends. Germline V gene lookup returns CDR1 LNHNV and CDR2 YYDKDF (reference sequence). CDR3 length equals 16 residues. Here the CDR3 reads CATSRQQGRGHNEQFF. CDR3 nucleotide sequence: TGTGCCACCAGCAGACAACAGGGTAGGGGTCACAATGAGCAGTTCTTC.

This clonotype has only a few counts. The chain employs TRBV20-1 and TRBJ1-1; no clear D gene. Germline values: CDR1 DFQATT, CDR2 SNEGSKA (reference sequence). Trimming pared 6 bases from V and 1 base from J, leaving 15 bases between. The CDR3 loop spans 14 amino acids. The CDR3 region is CSAPRLGSNTEAFF. The CDR3 coding sequence is TGCAGTGCCCCCCGACTTGGATCGAACACTGAAGCTTTCTTT.

There are a few counts of this clonotype. The V call is TRBV3-1, the J call TRBJ2-5; D gene uncertain. V shed 4 bases and J shed 5 bases, with 8 bases lying between them. This CDR3 is built from 12 residues. Germline-derived CDR1 and CDR2 are LGHDT and YNNKEL (reference sequence). CDR3 bases: TGTGCCAGCAGCCTCCCCCTGGAGACCCAGTACTTC. Its protein product is CASSLPLETQYF.

The V call is TRBV24-1, the J call TRBJ2-7; either TRBD1 or TRBD2 may supply D (5 bases each). The CDR3 loop spans 15 amino acids. Trimming left V 2 bases short and J 0 bases short, with 10 bases between. Germline CDR1 and CDR2: KGHDR and SFDVKD. CDR3 bases: TGTGCCACCAGTGATTCGGCAGGGAGCTCCTACGAGCAGTACTTC. It is translated as CATSDSAGSSYEQYF.

The V and J genes are TRBV10-1 and TRBJ1-1; no definite D call. This CDR3 has 15 amino acids. Trimming shortened V by 6 bases and J by 1 base, and 15 bases separated the two germline ends. Germline-derived CDR1 and CDR2 are WNHNN and SYGVQD (reference sequence). The CDR3 is CASSEVGGANTEAFF. The CDR3 DNA is TGCGCCAGCAGCGAAGTAGGAGGAGCGAACACTGAAGCTTTCTTT.

The rearrangement links TRBV15 to TRBJ2-3; no definite D call. CDR1 is LNHNV, CDR2 YYDKDF, per germline (reference sequence). V was clipped by 3 bases and J by 3 bases, with 10 bases between them. The CDR3 is made up of 14 amino acids. The DNA of the CDR3 is TGTGCCACCAGCAGGGGCCTAGGGACAGATACGCAGTATTTT. This codes for CATSRGLGTDTQYF.

In its sample, this clonotype was seen a few times. The chain has TRBV7-2 and TRBJ2-2; TRBD1 matches at 7 bases. V lost 7 bases to trimming and J lost 7 bases; unmatched junction nucleotides: 15. Germline lookup yields CDR1 SGHTA and CDR2 FQGNSA. CDR3 length: 16 amino acids. The CDR3 DNA reads TGTGCCAGCACCAAAGACAGGGAATCAGGCGTCGGGGAGCTGTTTTTT. Protein sequence: CASTKDRESGVGELFF.

This clonotype was found many times. The chain uses TRBV20-1 and TRBJ2-7; TRBD2 matches at 11 bases. The CDR3 extends over 15 amino acids. Looked up from germline, CDR1 is DFQATT and CDR2 is SNEGSKA (reference sequence). The V and J ends lost 3 bases and 4 bases, in that order; junction bases with no gene match: 8. The CDR3 bases are TGCAGTGCTAGCCCCCCACTAGCGGGAGTTTACGAGCAGTACTTC. Amino acid sequence: CSASPPLAGVYEQYF.

J is TRBJ2-7 and V is TRBV9; 10 bases are a match to TRBD2. Per germline, CDR1 SGDLS and CDR2 YYNGEE. The CDR3 consists of 18 residues. Trimming took 3 bases from V and 3 from J; bases not matched to a gene: 15. The CDR3 DNA is TGTGCCAGCAGCGGCCTCGGGGGGGTAGCGGGAGGTAACTACGAGCAGTACTTC. Encoded protein: CASSGLGGVAGGNYEQYF.

The V gene is TRBV3-1, the J gene TRBJ1-2; no firm D call. CDR3 length: 16 amino acids. V shed 4 bases and J shed 0 bases, with 15 bases lying between them. Germline CDR1 reads LGHDT; CDR2 reads YNNKEL (reference sequence). CDR3 sequence: CASSPRGVSANYGYTF. The CDR3 DNA sequence: TGTGCCAGCAGCCCCCGGGGAGTTTCGGCTAACTATGGCTACACCTTC.

The V call is TRBV20-1, the J call TRBJ2-3; D is uncertain. The CDR3 spans 16 residues. Per the germline V gene, CDR1 is DFQATT and CDR2 is SNEGSKA (reference sequence). The V end lost 5 bases, the J end lost 0 bases, and 18 bases lay between the germline ends. DNA of the CDR3: TGCAGTGCTGCGCCTTCGTCGAGACCTAGCACAGATACGCAGTATTTT. Its protein product is CSAAPSSRPSTDTQYF.

This clonotype was detected only a few times. This chain uses TRBV24-1 with TRBJ2-1, with TRBD1 matching over 9 bases. Germline V gene lookup returns CDR1 KGHDR and CDR2 SFDVKD. With 2 bases clipped from V and 5 bases from J, the junction kept 6 bases outside the gene matches. This CDR3 has 16 amino acids. For the CDR3, the DNA is TGTGCCACCAGTGATTGGGGACAGGGCCCCAACAATGAGCAGTTCTTC. Protein: CATSDWGQGPNNEQFF.

Only a few counts were recorded for this clonotype. The chain combines TRBV18 with TRBJ2-7; tentative D call: TRBD2 (7 bases). The germline CDR1 and CDR2 sequences are KGHSH and LQKENI. V lost 2 bases to trimming and J lost 3 bases, with 14 bases between them. This CDR3 has 15 residues. CDR3 protein: CASSPEGGLGYEQYF. DNA of the CDR3: TGTGCCAGCTCACCAGAGGGGGGGCTCGGCTACGAGCAGTACTTC.

This clonotype came up a few times. The chain has TRBV24-1 and TRBJ1-2; 9 nucleotides agree with TRBD1. The CDR3 extends over 15 amino acids. Germline V lookup: CDR1 KGHDR, CDR2 SFDVKD. J was trimmed by 5 bases and V by 5 bases; bases with no gene match: 8. The CDR3 coding sequence is TGTGCCACCAGTGGCCCGGGACAGGGAATTTATGGCTACACCTTC. Its protein is CATSGPGQGIYGYTF.

The rearrangement links TRBV6-1 to TRBJ1-1, with D perhaps TRBD1 (6 bases). This CDR3 has 13 amino acids. Germline CDR1 MNHNS, CDR2 SASEGT. Trimming took off 7 bases at V and 5 bases at J, with 14 bases between the two ends. This chain's CDR3 is CASTQGVRTEAFF. The CDR3 coding sequence is TGTGCCAGCACACAGGGTGTGAGGACTGAAGCTTTCTTT.

A few counts support this clonotype. The V call is TRBV27, the J call TRBJ1-1; D not resolved. The V end was cut by 3 bases, the J end by 10 bases, with 9 bases between. CDR1 MNHEY and CDR2 SMNVEV come from the germline V gene (reference sequence). The length of the CDR3 is 11 residues. CDR3 sequence: CASSLGSVAFF. Here the CDR3 DNA reads TGTGCCAGCAGTTTGGGGTCAGTAGCTTTCTTT.

The V and J genes are TRBV7-8 and TRBJ2-7; D perhaps matches TRBD1 (6 bases). The CDR3 spans 13 residues. V gave up 3 bases and J gave up 6 bases, with 12 bases separating them. Per germline, CDR1 SGHVS and CDR2 FQNEAQ. CDR3 loop: CASSFSQGTEQYF. CDR3 coding DNA: TGTGCCAGCAGCTTTTCTCAGGGGACCGAGCAGTACTTC. Full variable domain (remainder filled in from reference TRBV7-8 and TRBJ2-7): GAGVSQSPRYKVAKRGQDVALRCDPISGHVSLFWYQQALGQGPEFLTYFQNEAQLDKSGLPSDRFFAERPEGSVSTLKIQRTQQEDSAVYLCASSFSQGTEQYFGPGTRLTVT.

This clonotype was observed a few times. J is TRBJ2-3 and V is TRBV2, with unresolved D. CDR1 is SNHLY, CDR2 FYNNEI, per germline. This CDR3 region has 12 residues. The ends were cut back, 0 bases at V and 14 bases at J, with 12 bases in the middle. CDR3 nucleotides: TGTGCCAGCAGTGAAGCGACCTACGCAACGTATTTT. As protein: CASSEATYATYF.

The rearrangement joins TRBV12-3 or TRBV12-4 to TRBJ2-2; D is undetermined. V was clipped by 3 bases and J by 4 bases, with 15 bases between them. The CDR3 runs to 16 residues. CDR3 residues: CASSFVEPRGTGELFF. DNA of the CDR3: TGTGCCAGCAGTTTCGTCGAACCCCGAGGCACCGGGGAGCTGTTTTTT.

The rearrangement joins TRBV12-5 to TRBJ1-4; D unresolved. V was trimmed by 2 bases and J by 8 bases, leaving 3 bases between them. CDR1 LGHNT and CDR2 FRNRAP come from the germline V gene. The CDR3 runs to 11 residues. The DNA of the CDR3 is TGTGCTAGTGGTTTGAGAGAAAAACTGTTTTTT. As protein: CASGLREKLFF. Complete variable domain (other parts from reference TRBV12-5 and TRBJ1-4): DARVTQTPRHKVTEMGQEVTMRCQPILGHNTVFWYRQTMMQGLELLAYFRNRAPLDDSGMPKDRFSAEMPDATLATLKIQPSEPRDSAVYFCASGLREKLFFGSGTQLSVL.

This clonotype has just a few counts. The chain carries TRBV7-8 and TRBJ1-2; D call uncertain. This CDR3 comprises 14 residues. V was shortened by 3 bases and J by 8 bases, with 16 bases between the two germline ends. Germline V gene sequence: CDR1 SGHVS, CDR2 FQNEAQ. CDR3 residues: CASSFLKYQSGYTF. CDR3 sequence (DNA): TGTGCCAGCAGCTTTCTCAAGTATCAAAGCGGCTACACCTTC.

This clonotype turned up a few times. The chain links TRBV29-1 to TRBJ2-7, with D maybe TRBD2 (6 bases). The CDR3 is 13 amino acids. Germline V lookup: CDR1 SQVTM, CDR2 ANQGSEA. The germline V and J ends were trimmed by 3 bases and 3 bases, with 12 bases remaining between them. Here the CDR3 DNA reads TGCAGCGTTGAGCGGGACGGGCGCTACGAGCAGTACTTC. This sequence encodes CSVERDGRYEQYF.

The V and J genes are TRBV5-1 and TRBJ1-2; maybe TRBD1 (6 bases). In germline, CDR1 is SGHRS, CDR2 YFSETQ. This CDR3 has 17 residues. V shed 3 bases and J shed 7 bases, with 25 bases lying between them. The DNA for the CDR3 is TGCGCCAGCAGCTGGACGGGGCAAGGACAGTCATCGGGTGGCTACACCTTC. It specifies CASSWTGQGQSSGGYTF.

This clonotype has more than one count but fewer than ten. J is TRBJ2-3 and V is TRBV7-9, with 10 bases lining up with TRBD2. In germline, CDR1 is SEHNR, CDR2 FQNEAQ (reference sequence). Trimming removed 5 bases from V and 5 bases from J; junction bases left unmatched: 7. CDR3 length: 15 amino acids. CDR3 sequence reads: CASSPTSGQIDTQYF. CDR3 in DNA: TGTGCCAGCAGCCCGACTAGCGGGCAAATAGATACGCAGTATTTT.

This clonotype showed up many times. In nucleotides, the CDR3 is TGTGCCAGCAGAGACGGGGGCGGGGAGCTGTTTTTT. It specifies CASRDGGGELFF. This sequence joins TRBV7-2 and TRBJ2-2; TRBD2 is a possible D gene (6 bases). V shed 6 bases and J shed 7 bases, with 9 bases lying between them. The CDR3 is 12 amino acids. Germline V gene lookup returns CDR1 SGHTA and CDR2 FQGNSA.